The sequence of this TCR beta chain was determined in a study of T-cell memory formation after mild COVID-19. As for the study in general: There were largely donor-specific TCR clusters.

TCRdb re-analysed the 5' RACE reads in MiXCR, keeping a single row per CDR3 protein. Here the sample spans around 310,000 distinct CDR3 sequences, about 15% being singletons. Study-wide findings and caveats: Whether day 37 second-wave clones are SARS-CoV-2-specific was not confirmed.

With regard to this clonotype: What it binds is unknown.

Trimming took off 3 bases at V and 4 bases at J, with 13 bases between the two ends. CDR1 and CDR2 (germline): SGHKS, YYEKEE (reference sequence). The CDR3 loop spans 15 amino acids. This sequence joins TRBV5-5 and TRBJ2-2, with D possibly TRBD2 on 5 matching bases. This sequence was found in a man aged 18 to 30 who had mild COVID-19 (a few samples of this study predate the infection). Cell type and time point are not known. Source material: PBMCs or a T cell subset sorted from them (not recorded which). The CDR3 here is CASSSQAASTGELFF. The CDR3 coding sequence is TGTGCCAGCAGCTCCCAAGCGGCGTCCACCGGGGAGCTGTTTTTT.